The clone carrying this TCR beta chain was picked up many times. Its antigen is not identified. This sample is part of a study of Graves' ophthalmopathy and Graves' hyperthyroidism. Study-wide results and caveats: Blood was where most expanded thyroid clonotypes above 0.001 frequency also turned up.

The CDR3 runs 17 residues. V was trimmed by 3 bases and J by 14 bases, leaving 26 bases between them. Germline V gene lookup returns CDR1 MNHEY and CDR2 SMNVEV (reference sequence). The sequenced template was RNA, covering the TCR beta CDR3 region. HTBI-primed RT-PCR formed the first round, and a multiplex PCR formed the second. TCRdb re-called the multiplex PCR reads through MiXCR, storing one row per CDR3 protein. The repertoire holds 40,000 or so distinct CDR3 sequences, around half seen once, with approximately 27% in the top ten. Stable hyperthyroidism meant no ophthalmopathy within 18 months of follow-up.

The source of this sequence is an adult woman with stable Graves' hyperthyroidism. The sample comprised peripheral blood. V and J are TRBV27 and TRBJ1-6; D is undetermined. DNA for the CDR3: TGTGCCAGCAGTTTCGGTCAGGACTGGCGTGCACCAGGAACCCTCCACTTT. This translates into CASSFGQDWRAPGTLHF.